The rows below give T cell receptor beta chains drawn from one sample of a study of somatic mutations in cytotoxic T cells in rheumatoid arthritis. Repertoires were generated with immunoSEQ multiplex PCR, while TCRdb's copy carries only in-frame clones and drops some. Of about 7,000 clones listed, about 81% are singletons. The sequenced sample was CD8+ T cells sorted from blood. The receptors come from an adult with rheumatoid arthritis. The CDR3 runs from the conserved cysteine through the conserved F or W. Fields, in order: J gene, V gene, clone size, D gene, CDR3 DNA, CDR3 protein. The D gene is left open where the match is weak. Expanded clones get a size class; other rows say once, few or many, or leave the size out.

j_call: TRBJ2-1
v_call: TRBV6-1
clone_size: -
d_call: -
cdr3_nt: TGTGCCAGCAGTGAAAGGTGGGGGGCGGTTAATGAGCAGTTCTTC
cdr3_aa: CASSERWGAVNEQFF

j_call: TRBJ2-5
v_call: TRBV5-1
clone_size: once
d_call: -
cdr3_nt: TGCGCCAGCAGCTTGGGAGAGGGAATGGGAGAGACCCAGTACTTC
cdr3_aa: CASSLGEGMGETQYF

j_call: TRBJ1-2
v_call: TRBV6-1
clone_size: -
d_call: TRBD1
cdr3_nt: TGTGCCAGCAGTGAAATGCGGGGACAGGGAGAGAACTATGGCTACACCTTC
cdr3_aa: CASSEMRGQGENYGYTF

j_call: TRBJ2-7
v_call: TRBV30
clone_size: few
d_call: -
cdr3_nt: TGTGCCTGGAGTGTAAGCCGGGAGCCCGTTTGGGAGCAGTACTTC
cdr3_aa: CAWSVSREPVWEQYF

j_call: TRBJ2-5
v_call: TRBV6-1
clone_size: once
d_call: -
cdr3_nt: TGTGCCAGCAGTGTTCGCATCGGACGGCGACAAGAGACCCAGTACTTC
cdr3_aa: CASSVRIGRRQETQYF

j_call: TRBJ2-3
v_call: TRBV7-2
clone_size: -
d_call: -
cdr3_nt: TGTGCCAGCAGCTCATCCCGTATCGGGTCAGATACGCAGTATTTT
cdr3_aa: CASSSSRIGSDTQYF

j_call: TRBJ2-5
v_call: TRBV20-1
clone_size: -
d_call: -
cdr3_nt: TGCAGTGCTAGAGGGGAGGAGACCCAGTACTTC
cdr3_aa: CSARGEETQYF

j_call: TRBJ2-3
v_call: TRBV4-1
clone_size: once
d_call: -
cdr3_nt: TGCGCCAGCAGCGGGCGGGGTCTGGCAGATACGCAGTATTTT
cdr3_aa: CASSGRGLADTQYF

j_call: TRBJ2-7
v_call: TRBV5-6
clone_size: -
d_call: -
cdr3_nt: TGTGCCAGCAGCTACACAGGACATTTACCCGAGCAGTACTTC
cdr3_aa: CASSYTGHLPEQYF

j_call: TRBJ2-7
v_call: TRBV5-3
clone_size: -
d_call: -
cdr3_nt: TGTGCCAGAAGCTTGGAGGTCCACCTTGTCGAGCAGTGCTTC
cdr3_aa: CARSLEVHLVEQCF

j_call: TRBJ1-5
v_call: TRBV30
clone_size: -
d_call: TRBD1
cdr3_nt: TGTGCCTACAGGACAGGAAGCAATCAGCCCCAGCATTTT
cdr3_aa: CAYRTGSNQPQHF

j_call: TRBJ1-1
v_call: TRBV6-1
clone_size: -
d_call: TRBD1
cdr3_nt: TGTGCCAGCACTGTGAACAGGGGCGTTACCACTGAAGCTTTCTTT
cdr3_aa: CASTVNRGVTTEAFF

j_call: TRBJ1-2
v_call: TRBV11-2
clone_size: -
d_call: TRBD1
cdr3_nt: TGTGCCAGCAGCCAGGCCGCCGGGACAGCCTATGGCTACACCTTC
cdr3_aa: CASSQAAGTAYGYTF

j_call: TRBJ2-7
v_call: TRBV29-1
clone_size: -
d_call: -
cdr3_nt: TGCAGCGTTCTGGACCTCTACGAGCAGTACTTC
cdr3_aa: CSVLDLYEQYF

j_call: TRBJ2-2
v_call: TRBV4-3
clone_size: few
d_call: -
cdr3_nt: TGCGCCTCGGGGGTGTCCCTGAACACCGGGGAGCTGTTTTTT
cdr3_aa: CASGVSLNTGELFF

j_call: TRBJ1-1
v_call: TRBV19
clone_size: medium-sized
d_call: TRBD1
cdr3_nt: TGTGCCAGTAGTTACAGGGGGGCTGAAGCTTTCTTT
cdr3_aa: CASSYRGAEAFF